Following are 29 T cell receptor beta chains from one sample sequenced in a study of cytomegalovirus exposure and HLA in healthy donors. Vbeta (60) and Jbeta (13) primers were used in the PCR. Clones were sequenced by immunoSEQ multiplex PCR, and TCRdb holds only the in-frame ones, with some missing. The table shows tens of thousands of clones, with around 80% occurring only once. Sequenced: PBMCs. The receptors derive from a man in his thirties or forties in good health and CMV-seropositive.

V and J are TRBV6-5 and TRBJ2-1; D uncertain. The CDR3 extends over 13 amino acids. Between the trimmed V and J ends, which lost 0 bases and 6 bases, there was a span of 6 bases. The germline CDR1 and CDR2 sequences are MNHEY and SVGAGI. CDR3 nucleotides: TGTGCCAGCAGTTACTCGAGTCCCAATGAGCAGTTCTTC. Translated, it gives CASSYSSPNEQFF.

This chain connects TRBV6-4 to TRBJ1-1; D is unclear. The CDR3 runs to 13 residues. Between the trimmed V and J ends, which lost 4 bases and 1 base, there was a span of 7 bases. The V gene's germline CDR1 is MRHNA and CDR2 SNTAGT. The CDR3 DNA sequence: TGTGCCAGCAGTGTCGCGGGGAACACTGAAGCTTTCTTT. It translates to CASSVAGNTEAFF.

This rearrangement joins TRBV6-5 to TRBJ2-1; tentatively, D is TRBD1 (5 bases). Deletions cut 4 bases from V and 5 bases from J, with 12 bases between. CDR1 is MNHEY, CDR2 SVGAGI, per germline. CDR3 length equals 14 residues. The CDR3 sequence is CASSLSRGNNEQFF. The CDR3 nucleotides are TGTGCCAGCAGTTTAAGTAGGGGTAACAATGAGCAGTTCTTC.

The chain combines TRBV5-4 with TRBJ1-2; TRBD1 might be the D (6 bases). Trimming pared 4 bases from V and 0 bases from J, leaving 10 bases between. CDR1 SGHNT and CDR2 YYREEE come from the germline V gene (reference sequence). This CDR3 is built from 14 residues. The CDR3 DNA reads TGTGCCAGCAGCCAGGGGAGTTCTAACTATGGCTACACCTTC. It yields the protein CASSQGSSNYGYTF. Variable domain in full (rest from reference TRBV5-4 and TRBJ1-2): ETGVTQSPTHLIKTRGQQVTLRCSSQSGHNTVSWYQQALGQGPQFIFQYYREEENGRGNFPPRFSGLQFPNYSSELNVNALELDDSALYLCASSQGSSNYGYTFGSGTRLTVV.

The DNA for the CDR3 is TGTGCCAGCAGCTTGAGGGTGTATGGCTACACCTTC. This translates into CASSLRVYGYTF. The chain combines TRBV11-3 with TRBJ1-2; D not resolved. With 3 bases removed from V and 5 bases from J, the gap between germline ends came to 7 bases. CDR3 length: 12 residues. CDR1 and CDR2 (germline): SGHNT, YENEEA.

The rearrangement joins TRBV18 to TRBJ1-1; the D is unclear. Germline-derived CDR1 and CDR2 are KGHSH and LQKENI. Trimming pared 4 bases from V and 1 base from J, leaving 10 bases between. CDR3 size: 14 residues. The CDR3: CASSLLEENTEAFF. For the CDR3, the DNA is TGTGCCAGCTCACTACTAGAAGAGAACACTGAAGCTTTCTTT.

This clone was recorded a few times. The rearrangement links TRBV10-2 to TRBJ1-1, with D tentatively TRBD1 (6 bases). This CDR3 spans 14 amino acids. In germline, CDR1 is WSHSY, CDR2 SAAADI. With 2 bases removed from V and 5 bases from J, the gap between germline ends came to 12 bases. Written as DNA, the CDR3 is TGCGCCAGCAGTGAGCGGAGGGGGGGGACTGAAGCTTTCTTT. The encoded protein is CASSERRGGTEAFF.

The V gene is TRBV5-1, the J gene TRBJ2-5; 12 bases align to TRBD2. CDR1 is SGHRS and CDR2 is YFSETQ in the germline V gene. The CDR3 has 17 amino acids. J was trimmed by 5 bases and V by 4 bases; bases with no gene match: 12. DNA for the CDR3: TGCGCCAGCAGCGGTGGTGCTAGCGGGGGGGCCCGGGAGACCCAGTACTTC. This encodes CASSGGASGGARETQYF.

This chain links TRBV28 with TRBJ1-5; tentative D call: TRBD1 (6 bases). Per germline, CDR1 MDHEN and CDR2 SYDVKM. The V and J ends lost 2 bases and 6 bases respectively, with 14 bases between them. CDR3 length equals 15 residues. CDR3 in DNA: TGTGCCAGCAGTTTACCTAGCGGGGGGGCTCAGCCCCAGCATTTT. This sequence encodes CASSLPSGGAQPQHF.

The CDR3 nucleotides read TGTGCCAGCAGCTCGGCCGGCGGGGGGAATGAGCAGTTCTTC. Amino acid sequence: CASSSAGGGNEQFF. The chain recombines TRBV5-6 with TRBJ2-1; 8 nucleotides agree with TRBD2. CDR1 and CDR2 (germline): SGHDT, YYEEEE. After removal of 3 bases from V and 7 bases from J, the junction contained 6 bases not matched to a gene. The CDR3 consists of 14 residues.

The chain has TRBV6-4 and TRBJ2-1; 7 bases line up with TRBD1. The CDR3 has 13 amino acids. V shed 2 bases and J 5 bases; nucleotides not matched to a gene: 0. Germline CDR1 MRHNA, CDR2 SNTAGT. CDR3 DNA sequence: TGTGCCAGCAGTGACAGGGGGCACAATGAGCAGTTCTTC. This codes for CASSDRGHNEQFF.

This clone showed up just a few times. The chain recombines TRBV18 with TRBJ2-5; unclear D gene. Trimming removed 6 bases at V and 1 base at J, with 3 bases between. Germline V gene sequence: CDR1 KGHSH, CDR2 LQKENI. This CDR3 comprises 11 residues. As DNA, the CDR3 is TGTGCCAGCTCCCTCCAAGAGACCCAGTACTTC. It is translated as CASSLQETQYF.

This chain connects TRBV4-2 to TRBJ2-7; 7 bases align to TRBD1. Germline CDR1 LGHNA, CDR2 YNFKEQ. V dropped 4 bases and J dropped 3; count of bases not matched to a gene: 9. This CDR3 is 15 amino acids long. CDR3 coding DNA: TGTGCCAGCAGCCCCCCGGGACAGAACGTCTACGAGCAGTACTTC. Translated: CASSPPGQNVYEQYF.

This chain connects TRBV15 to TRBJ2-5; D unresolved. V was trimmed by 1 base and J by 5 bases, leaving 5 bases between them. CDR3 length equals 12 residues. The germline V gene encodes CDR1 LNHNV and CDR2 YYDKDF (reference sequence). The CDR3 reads CATSRGPETQYF. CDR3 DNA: TGTGCCACCAGCAGAGGTCCGGAGACCCAGTACTTC.

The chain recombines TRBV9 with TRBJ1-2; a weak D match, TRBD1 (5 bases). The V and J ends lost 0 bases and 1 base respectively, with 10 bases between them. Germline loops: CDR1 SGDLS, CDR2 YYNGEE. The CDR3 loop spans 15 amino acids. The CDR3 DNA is TGTGCCAGCAGCGTAGGGGGCAGGATTAACTATGGCTACACCTTC. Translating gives CASSVGGRINYGYTF.

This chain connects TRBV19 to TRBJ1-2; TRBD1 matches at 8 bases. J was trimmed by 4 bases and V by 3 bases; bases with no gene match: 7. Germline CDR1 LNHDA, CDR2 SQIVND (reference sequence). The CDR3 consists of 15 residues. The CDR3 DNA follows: TGTGCCAGTAGTATGGGGAGACAGGGGCCCTATGGCTACACCTTC. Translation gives CASSMGRQGPYGYTF.

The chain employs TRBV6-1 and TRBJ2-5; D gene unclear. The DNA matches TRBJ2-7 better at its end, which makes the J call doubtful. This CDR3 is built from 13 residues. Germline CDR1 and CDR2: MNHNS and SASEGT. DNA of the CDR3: TGTGCCAGCAGTGCCAGTACTAACTACGAGCAGTACTTC. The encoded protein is CASSASTNYEQYF.

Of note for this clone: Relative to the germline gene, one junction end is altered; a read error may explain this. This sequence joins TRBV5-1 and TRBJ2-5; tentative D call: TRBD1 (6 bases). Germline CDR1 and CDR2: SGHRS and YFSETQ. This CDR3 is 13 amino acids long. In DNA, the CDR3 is TGCGCCAGCACCTTGACAGGCAAAGAGACCCAGTACTTC. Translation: CASTLTGKETQYF.

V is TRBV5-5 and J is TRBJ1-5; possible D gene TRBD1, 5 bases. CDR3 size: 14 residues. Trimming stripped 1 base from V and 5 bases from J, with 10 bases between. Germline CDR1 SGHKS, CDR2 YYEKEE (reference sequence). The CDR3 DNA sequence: TGTGCCAGCAGCTTGCAGGGTGGGGATCAGCCCCAGCATTTT. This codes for CASSLQGGDQPQHF.

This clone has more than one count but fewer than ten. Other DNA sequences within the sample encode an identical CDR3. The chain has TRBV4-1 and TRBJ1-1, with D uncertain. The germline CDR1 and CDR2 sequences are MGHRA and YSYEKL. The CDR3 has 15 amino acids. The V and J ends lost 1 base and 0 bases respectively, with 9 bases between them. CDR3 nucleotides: TGCGCCAGCAGCCAAGGTACAGACATGAACACTGAAGCTTTCTTT. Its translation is CASSQGTDMNTEAFF.

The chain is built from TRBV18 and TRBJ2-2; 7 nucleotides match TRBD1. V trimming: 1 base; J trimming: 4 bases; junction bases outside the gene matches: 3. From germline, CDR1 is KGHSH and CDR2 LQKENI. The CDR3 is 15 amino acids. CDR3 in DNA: TGTGCCAGCTCACCACGGCAGGGGGTCACCGGGGAGCTGTTTTTT. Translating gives CASSPRQGVTGELFF.

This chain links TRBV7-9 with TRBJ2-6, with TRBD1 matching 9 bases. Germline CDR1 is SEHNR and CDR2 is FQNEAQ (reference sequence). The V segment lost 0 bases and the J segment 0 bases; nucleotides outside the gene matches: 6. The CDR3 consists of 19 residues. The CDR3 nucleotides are TGTGCCAGCAGCTTAGCGACAGGGGGATTTAGCTCTGGGGCCAACGTCCTGACTTTC. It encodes CASSLATGGFSSGANVLTF.

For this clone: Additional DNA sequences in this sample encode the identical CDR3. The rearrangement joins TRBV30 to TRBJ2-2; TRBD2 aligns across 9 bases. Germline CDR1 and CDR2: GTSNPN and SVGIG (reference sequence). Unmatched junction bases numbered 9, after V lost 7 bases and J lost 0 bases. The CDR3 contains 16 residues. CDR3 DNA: TGTGCCTCAAACCCCTTAGCGGGGGCGAACACCGGGGAGCTGTTTTTT. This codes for CASNPLAGANTGELFF.

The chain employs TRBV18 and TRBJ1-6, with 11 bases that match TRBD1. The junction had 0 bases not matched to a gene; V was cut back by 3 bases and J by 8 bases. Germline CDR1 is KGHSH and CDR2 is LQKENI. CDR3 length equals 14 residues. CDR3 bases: TGTGCCAGCTCACCGGGACAGGGGGATTCACCCCTCCACTTT. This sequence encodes CASSPGQGDSPLHF.

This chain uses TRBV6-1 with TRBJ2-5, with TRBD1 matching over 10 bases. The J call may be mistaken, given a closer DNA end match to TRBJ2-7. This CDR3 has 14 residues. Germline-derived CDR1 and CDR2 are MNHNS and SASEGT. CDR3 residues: CASSTDRGLGEQYF. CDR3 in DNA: TGTGCCAGCAGTACCGACAGGGGGCTTGGCGAGCAGTACTTC.

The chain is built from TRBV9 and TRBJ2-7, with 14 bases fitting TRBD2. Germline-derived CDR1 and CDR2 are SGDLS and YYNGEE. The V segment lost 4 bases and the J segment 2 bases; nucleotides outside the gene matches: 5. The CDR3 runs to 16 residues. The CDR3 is CASSPRLAGGTYEQYF. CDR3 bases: TGTGCCAGCAGCCCCCGACTAGCGGGGGGGACCTACGAGCAGTACTTC.

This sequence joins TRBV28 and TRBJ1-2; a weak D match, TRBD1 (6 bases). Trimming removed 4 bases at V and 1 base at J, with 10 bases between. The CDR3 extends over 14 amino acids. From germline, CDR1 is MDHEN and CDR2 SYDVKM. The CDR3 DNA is TGTGCCAGCAGTTCAAACAGGGTTAACTATGGCTACACCTTC. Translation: CASSSNRVNYGYTF.

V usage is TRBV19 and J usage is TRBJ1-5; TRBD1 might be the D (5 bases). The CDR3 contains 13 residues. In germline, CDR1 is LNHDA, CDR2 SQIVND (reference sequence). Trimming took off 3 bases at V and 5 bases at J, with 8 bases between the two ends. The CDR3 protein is CASSIDRYQPQHF. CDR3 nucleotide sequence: TGTGCCAGTAGTATCGACAGATATCAGCCCCAGCATTTT.

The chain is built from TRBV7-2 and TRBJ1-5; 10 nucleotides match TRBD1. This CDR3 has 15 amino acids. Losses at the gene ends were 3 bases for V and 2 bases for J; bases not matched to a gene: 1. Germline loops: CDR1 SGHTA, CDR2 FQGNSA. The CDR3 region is CASSLGQGRNQPQHF. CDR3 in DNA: TGTGCCAGCAGCTTGGGACAGGGGCGCAATCAGCCCCAGCATTTT.